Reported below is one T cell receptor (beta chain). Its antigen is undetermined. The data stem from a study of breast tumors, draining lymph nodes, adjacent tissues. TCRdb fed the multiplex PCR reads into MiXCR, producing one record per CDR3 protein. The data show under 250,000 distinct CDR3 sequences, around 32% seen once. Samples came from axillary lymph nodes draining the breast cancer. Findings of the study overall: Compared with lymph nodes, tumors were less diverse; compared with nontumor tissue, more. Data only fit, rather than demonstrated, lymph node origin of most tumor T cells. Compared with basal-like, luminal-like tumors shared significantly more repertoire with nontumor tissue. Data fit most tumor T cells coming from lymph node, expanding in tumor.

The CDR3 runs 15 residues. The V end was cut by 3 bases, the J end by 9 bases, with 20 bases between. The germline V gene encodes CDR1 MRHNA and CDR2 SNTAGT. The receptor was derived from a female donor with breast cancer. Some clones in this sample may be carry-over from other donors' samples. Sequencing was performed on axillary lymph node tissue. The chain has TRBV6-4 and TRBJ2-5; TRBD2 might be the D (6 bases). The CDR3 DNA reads TGTGCCAGCAGTGAGCAGGGAGGAGCAGGCCAGCCCCAGTACTTC. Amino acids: CASSEQGGAGQPQYF.